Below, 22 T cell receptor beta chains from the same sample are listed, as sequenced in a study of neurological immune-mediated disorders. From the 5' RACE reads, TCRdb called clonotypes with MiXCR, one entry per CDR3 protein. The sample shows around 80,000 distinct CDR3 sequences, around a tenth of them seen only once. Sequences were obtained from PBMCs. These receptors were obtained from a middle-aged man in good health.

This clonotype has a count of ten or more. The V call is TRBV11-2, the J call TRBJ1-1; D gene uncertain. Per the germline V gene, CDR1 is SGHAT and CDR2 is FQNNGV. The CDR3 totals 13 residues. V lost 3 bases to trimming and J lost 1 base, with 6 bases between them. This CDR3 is CASSFSENTEAFF. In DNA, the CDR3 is TGTGCCAGCAGCTTCTCAGAGAACACTGAAGCTTTCTTT.

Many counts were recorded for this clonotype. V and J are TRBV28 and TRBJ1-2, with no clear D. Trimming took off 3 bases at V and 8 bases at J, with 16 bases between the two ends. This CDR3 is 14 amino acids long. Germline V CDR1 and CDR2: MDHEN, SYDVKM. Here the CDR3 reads CASSFSPGPRGYTF. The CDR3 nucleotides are TGTGCCAGCAGTTTTTCCCCCGGGCCTAGGGGCTACACCTTC.

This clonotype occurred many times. This CDR3 is CASSFLRRAFF. CDR3 DNA: TGTGCCAGCAGCTTCCTCCGTCGGGCTTTCTTT. This chain uses TRBV7-2 with TRBJ1-1; D is ambiguous. Germline V lookup: CDR1 SGHTA, CDR2 FQGNSA. The CDR3 runs 11 residues. V lost 3 bases and J lost 11, with 10 bases in between.

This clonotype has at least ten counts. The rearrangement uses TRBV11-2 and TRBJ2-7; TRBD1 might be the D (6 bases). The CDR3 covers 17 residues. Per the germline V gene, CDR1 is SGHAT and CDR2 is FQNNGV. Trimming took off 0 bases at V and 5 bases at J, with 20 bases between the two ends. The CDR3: CASSLDLGNRESHEQYF. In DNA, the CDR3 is TGTGCCAGCAGCTTAGATTTGGGCAACAGGGAATCCCACGAGCAGTACTTC.

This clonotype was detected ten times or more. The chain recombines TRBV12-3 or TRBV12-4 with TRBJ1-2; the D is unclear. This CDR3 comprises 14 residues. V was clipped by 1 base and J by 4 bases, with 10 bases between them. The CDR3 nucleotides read TGTGCCAGCAGTTTAGGTGGGAAGCTCTATGGCTACACCTTC. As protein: CASSLGGKLYGYTF.

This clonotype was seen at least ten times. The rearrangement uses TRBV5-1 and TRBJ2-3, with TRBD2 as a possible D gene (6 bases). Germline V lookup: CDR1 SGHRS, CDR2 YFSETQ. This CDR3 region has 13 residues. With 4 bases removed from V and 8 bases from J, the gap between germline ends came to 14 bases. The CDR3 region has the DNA TGCGCCAGCAGCACAGACGGGACTCCTACGCAGTATTTT. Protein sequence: CASSTDGTPTQYF.

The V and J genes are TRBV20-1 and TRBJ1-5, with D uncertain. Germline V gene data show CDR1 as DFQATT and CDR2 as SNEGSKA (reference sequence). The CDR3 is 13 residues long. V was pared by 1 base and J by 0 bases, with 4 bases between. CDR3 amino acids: CSARGDSNQPQHF. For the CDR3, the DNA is TGCAGTGCTAGAGGGGATAGCAATCAGCCCCAGCATTTT.

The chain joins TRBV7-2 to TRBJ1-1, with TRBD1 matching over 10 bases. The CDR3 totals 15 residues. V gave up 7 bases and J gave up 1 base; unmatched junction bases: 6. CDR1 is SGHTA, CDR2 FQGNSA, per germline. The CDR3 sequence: CASKRQGATNTEAFF. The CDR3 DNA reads TGTGCCAGCAAGAGACAGGGGGCGACGAACACTGAAGCTTTCTTT.

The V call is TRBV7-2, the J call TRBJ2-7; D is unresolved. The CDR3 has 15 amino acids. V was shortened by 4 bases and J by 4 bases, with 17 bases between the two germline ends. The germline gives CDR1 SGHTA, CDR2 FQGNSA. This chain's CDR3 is CASSSAPAIQYEQYF. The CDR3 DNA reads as TGTGCCAGCAGCTCCGCTCCGGCGATTCAATACGAGCAGTACTTC.

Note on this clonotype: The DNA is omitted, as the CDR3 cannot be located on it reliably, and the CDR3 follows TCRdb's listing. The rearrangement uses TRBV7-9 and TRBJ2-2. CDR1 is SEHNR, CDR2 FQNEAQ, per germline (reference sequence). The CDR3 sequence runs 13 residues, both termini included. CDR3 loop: CASSLDGTGSCFF.

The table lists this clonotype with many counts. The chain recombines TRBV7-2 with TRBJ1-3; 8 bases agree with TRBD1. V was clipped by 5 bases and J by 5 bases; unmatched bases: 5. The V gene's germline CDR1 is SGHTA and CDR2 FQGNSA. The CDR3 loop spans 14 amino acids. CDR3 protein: CASSPDRGRNTIYF. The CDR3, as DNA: TGTGCCAGCAGCCCCGACAGGGGCCGAAACACCATATATTTT. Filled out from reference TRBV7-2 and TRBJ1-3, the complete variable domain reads GAGVSQSPSNKVTEKGKDVELRCDPISGHTALYWYRQSLGQGLEFLIYFQGNSAPDKSGLPSDRFSAERTGGSVSTLTIQRTQQEDSAVYLCASSPDRGRNTIYFGEGSWLTVV.

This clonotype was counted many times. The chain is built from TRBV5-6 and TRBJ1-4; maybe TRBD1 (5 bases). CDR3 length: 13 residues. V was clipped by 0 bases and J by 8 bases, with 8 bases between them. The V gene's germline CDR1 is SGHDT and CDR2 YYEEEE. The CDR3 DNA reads TGTGCCAGCAGCTTGGGGCGGGGCGAAAAACTGTTTTTT. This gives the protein CASSLGRGEKLFF.

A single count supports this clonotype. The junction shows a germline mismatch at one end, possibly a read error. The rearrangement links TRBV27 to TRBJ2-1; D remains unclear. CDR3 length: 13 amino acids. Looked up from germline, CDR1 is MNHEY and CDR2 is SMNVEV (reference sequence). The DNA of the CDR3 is TGTGTCAGCGCCCGGACCTCCTACAATGAGCAGTTCTTC. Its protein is CVSARTSYNEQFF.

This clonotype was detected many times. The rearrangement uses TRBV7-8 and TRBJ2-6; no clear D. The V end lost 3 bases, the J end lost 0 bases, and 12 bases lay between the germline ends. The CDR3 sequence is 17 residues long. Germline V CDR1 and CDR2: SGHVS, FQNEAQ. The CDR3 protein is CASSFWNLSSGANVLTF. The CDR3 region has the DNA TGTGCCAGCAGCTTCTGGAATCTTAGCTCTGGGGCCAACGTCCTGACTTTC.

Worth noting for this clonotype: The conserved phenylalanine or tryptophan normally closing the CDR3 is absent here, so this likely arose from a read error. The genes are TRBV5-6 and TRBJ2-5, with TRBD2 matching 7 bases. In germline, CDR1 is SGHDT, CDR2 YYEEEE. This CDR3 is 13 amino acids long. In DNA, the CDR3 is TGTGCAAGCAGCTTGAGGGAGGGAGAGACCCAGTACATC. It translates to CASSLREGETQYI.

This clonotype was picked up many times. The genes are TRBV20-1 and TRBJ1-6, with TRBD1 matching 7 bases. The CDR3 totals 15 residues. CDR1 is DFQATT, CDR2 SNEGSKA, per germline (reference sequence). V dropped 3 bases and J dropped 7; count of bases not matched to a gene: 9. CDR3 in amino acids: CSARGRQGGNSPLHF. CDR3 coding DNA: TGCAGTGCTAGGGGTAGACAGGGCGGAAATTCACCCCTCCACTTT.

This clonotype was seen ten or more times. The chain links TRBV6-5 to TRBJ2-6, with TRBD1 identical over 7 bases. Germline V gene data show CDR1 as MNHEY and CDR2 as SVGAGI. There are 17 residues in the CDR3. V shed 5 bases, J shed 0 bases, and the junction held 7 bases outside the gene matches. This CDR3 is CASSPGQTFSGANVLTF. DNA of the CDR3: TGTGCCAGCAGTCCGGGACAGACCTTCTCTGGGGCCAACGTCCTGACTTTC.

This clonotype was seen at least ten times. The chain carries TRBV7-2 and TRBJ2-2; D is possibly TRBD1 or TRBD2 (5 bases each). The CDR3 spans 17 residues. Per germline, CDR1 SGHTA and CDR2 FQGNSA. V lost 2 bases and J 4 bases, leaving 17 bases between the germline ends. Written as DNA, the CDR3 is TGTGCCAGCAGCTTAAGGGGCCACTGGAGGTCCACCGGGGAGCTGTTTTTT. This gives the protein CASSLRGHWRSTGELFF.

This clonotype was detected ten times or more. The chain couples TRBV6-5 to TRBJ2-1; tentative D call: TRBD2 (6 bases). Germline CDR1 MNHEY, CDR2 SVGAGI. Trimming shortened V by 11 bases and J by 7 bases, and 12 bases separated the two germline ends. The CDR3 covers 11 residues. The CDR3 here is CAASGGNEQFF. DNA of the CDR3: TGTGCCGCCTCTGGGGGGAATGAGCAGTTCTTC.

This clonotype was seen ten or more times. The CDR3 reads CASSLKVGGELFF. CDR3 DNA sequence: TGTGCCAGCAGCTTAAAGGTTGGCGGGGAGCTGTTTTTT. The chain recombines TRBV7-3 with TRBJ2-2; D not resolved. V was pared by 1 base and J by 7 bases, with 7 bases between. The CDR3 is made up of 13 amino acids. Germline CDR1 reads SGHTA; CDR2 reads FQGTGA.

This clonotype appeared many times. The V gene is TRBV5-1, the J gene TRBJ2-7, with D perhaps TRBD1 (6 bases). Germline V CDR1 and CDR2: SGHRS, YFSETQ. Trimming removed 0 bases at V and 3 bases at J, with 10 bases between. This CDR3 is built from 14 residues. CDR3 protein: CASSLVQGRYEQYF. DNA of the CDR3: TGCGCCAGCAGCTTGGTGCAGGGGCGCTACGAGCAGTACTTC. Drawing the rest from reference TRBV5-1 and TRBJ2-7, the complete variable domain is KAGVTQTPRYLIKTRGQQVTLSCSPISGHRSVSWYQQTPGQGLQFLFEYFSETQRNKGNFPGRFSGRQFSNSRSEMNVSTLELGDSALYLCASSLVQGRYEQYFGPGTRLTVT.

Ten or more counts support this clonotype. The CDR3 loop reads CASSRYSETQYF. CDR3 nucleotide sequence: TGTGCCAGCAGTCGTTATTCGGAGACCCAGTACTTC. V usage is TRBV27 and J usage is TRBJ2-5; D not certain. The V gene lost 5 bases and the J gene lost 5 bases, with 9 bases spanning the gap. In germline, CDR1 is MNHEY, CDR2 SMNVEV (reference sequence). The CDR3 sequence is 12 residues long.